This T cell receptor (beta chain) was identified in a study of CD8+ T cells in alopecia areata. The CDR3 is made up of 14 amino acids. Germline V lookup: CDR1 SGHRS, CDR2 YFSETQ. V lost 3 bases and J 2 bases, leaving 11 bases between the germline ends. It was cDNA, reverse transcribed from extracted RNA, that served as the sequencing template. TCRdb's copy holds only in-frame clones and misses some; the assay was immunoSEQ multiplex PCR. Among hundreds of thousands of clones, 58% were seen once, and the ten largest hold under 2%. Documented treatment: oral pan-JAK inhibitor, 5-10 mg twice daily. Punch biopsies of lesional scalp, plus peripheral blood, were taken from alopecia areata patients.

The chain carries TRBV5-1 and TRBJ1-2; D not certain. This specimen was CD4+ T cells sorted from blood, taken at week 24, from a patient treated with tofacitinib. This receptor was taken from a human donor with alopecia areata. The CDR3 sequence is CASSYGRGNYGYTF. The CDR3, as DNA: TGCGCCAGCAGCTACGGACGGGGAAACTATGGCTACACCTTC. The whole variable domain, remainder taken from reference TRBV5-1 and TRBJ1-2, is KAGVTQTPRYLIKTRGQQVTLSCSPISGHRSVSWYQQTPGQGLQFLFEYFSETQRNKGNFPGRFSGRQFSNSRSEMNVSTLELGDSALYLCASSYGRGNYGYTFGSGTRLTVV.